This TCR beta chain was obtained from a study of T cell clonality in common variable immunodeficiency. The study's findings and limits: Common variable immunodeficiency TCR beta sequences reportedly had fewer deletions and N-nucleotide insertions. Fewer TCRbeta clones were shared among CVID subjects than controls.

The J segment lost 1 base and the V segment lost 0 bases, leaving 4 bases of the junction unmatched. The length of the CDR3 is 15 residues. CDR1 is DFQATT and CDR2 is SNEGSKA in the germline V gene (reference sequence). Data came from immunoSEQ multiplex PCR; TCRdb stores just in-frame clones and leaves some out. Listed here are about 66,000 clones without any singletons, the top ten holding 1.5% to 2%. At least ten counts were recorded for this clone. Its cognate antigen is unknown. The read is 3 residues too short to cover the CDR3 end, so that end is filled in from the germline J gene. The sequenced sample was peripheral blood mononuclear cells. The TCR originated in a person aged 18 to 70 in good health. The chain has TRBV20-1 and TRBJ2-3; 7 positions agree with TRBD2. The CDR3 here is CSAREASGGTDTQYF. The CDR3 DNA, read in part, is TGCAGTGCTAGAGAAGCTAGCGGAGGCACAGATACG.